The count of the clone carrying this T cell receptor (beta chain) is one. Other DNA variants within this sample encode the same CDR3. These data come from a study of blood T cell repertoires in COVID-19. Study as a whole: COVID-19 samples from acute and convalescent phases originated in the United States, Italy and Spain. Nucleic acid was either cDNA or gDNA, and it came from T cells, B-cell-depleted T cells, or PBMCs.

This CDR3 is built from 13 residues. Trimming took 3 bases from V and 5 from J, leaving 8 bases between them. Per the authors' pipeline: Nucleated cell counts were estimated from reference gene primer amplification. The assay was immunoSEQ multiplex PCR, and TCRdb's table has in-frame clones only and misses some. V and J calls and clone size are given by that table; D and trimming were obtained from the DNA. The sample holds about 150,000 clones, 70% to 85% seen once. This receptor was identified in a woman aged 55-70 years with acute or convalescent COVID-19. The gene calls are TRBV12-3 or TRBV12-4 and TRBJ1-5; no clear D gene. The material sequenced was peripheral blood. The CDR3: CASSFGEDQPQHF. In DNA, the CDR3 is TGTGCCAGCAGTTTCGGTGAGGATCAGCCCCAGCATTTT.